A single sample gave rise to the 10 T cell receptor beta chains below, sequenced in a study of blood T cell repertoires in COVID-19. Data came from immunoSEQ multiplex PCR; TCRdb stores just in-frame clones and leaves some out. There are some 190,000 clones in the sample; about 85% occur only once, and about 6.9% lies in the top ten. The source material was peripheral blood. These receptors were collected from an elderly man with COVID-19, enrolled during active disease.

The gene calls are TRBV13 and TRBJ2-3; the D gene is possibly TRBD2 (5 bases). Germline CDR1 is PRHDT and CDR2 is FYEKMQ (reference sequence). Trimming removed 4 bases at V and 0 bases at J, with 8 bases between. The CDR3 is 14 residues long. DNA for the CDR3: TGTGCCAGCAGCTCGCGGACTAGCACAGATACGCAGTATTTT. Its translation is CASSSRTSTDTQYF.

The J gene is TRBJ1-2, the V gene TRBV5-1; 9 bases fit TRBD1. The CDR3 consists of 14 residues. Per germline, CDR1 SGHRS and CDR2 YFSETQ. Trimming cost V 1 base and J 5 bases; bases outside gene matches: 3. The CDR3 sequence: CASSLTGGVYGYTF. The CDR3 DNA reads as TGCGCCAGCAGCTTGACAGGGGGCGTTTATGGCTACACCTTC. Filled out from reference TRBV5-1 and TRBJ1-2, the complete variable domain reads KAGVTQTPRYLIKTRGQQVTLSCSPISGHRSVSWYQQTPGQGLQFLFEYFSETQRNKGNFPGRFSGRQFSNSRSEMNVSTLELGDSALYLCASSLTGGVYGYTFGSGTRLTVV.

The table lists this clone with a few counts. This CDR3 is CASSLSGGAGGTQYF. The CDR3, as DNA: TGTGCCAGCAGTTTGAGCGGGGGGGCGGGCGGTACGCAGTATTTT. The V and J genes are TRBV27 and TRBJ2-3; 10 bases are shared with TRBD2. This CDR3 has 15 amino acids. From germline, CDR1 is MNHEY and CDR2 SMNVEV (reference sequence). J lost 8 bases, V lost 3 bases, and 8 bases had no gene match.

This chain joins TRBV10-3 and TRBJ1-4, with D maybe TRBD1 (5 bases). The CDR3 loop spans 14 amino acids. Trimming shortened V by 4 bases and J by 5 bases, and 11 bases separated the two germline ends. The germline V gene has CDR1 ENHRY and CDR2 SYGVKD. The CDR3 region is CAISARAENEKLFF. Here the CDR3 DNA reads TGTGCCATCAGTGCCAGGGCGGAGAATGAAAAACTGTTTTTT.

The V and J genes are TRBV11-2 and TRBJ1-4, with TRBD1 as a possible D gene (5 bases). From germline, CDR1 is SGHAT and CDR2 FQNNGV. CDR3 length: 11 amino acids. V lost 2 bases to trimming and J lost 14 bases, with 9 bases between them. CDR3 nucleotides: TGTGCCAGCAGCTTATGGGGCAGCCTGTTTTTT. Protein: CASSLWGSLFF.

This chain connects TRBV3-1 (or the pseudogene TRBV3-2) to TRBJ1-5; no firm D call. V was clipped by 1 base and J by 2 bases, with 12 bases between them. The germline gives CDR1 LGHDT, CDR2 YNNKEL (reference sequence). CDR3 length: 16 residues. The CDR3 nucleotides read TGTGCCAGCAGCCAAGGGAGGGCGCGCGGCAATCAGCCCCAGCATTTT. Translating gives CASSQGRARGNQPQHF.

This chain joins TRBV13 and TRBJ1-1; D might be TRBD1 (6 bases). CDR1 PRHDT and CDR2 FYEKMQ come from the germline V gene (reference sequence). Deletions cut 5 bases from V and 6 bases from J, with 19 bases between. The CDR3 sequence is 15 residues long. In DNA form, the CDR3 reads TGTGCCAGCAGCCCTAACCAGGGGCGAGGGCCTGAAGCTTTCTTT. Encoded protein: CASSPNQGRGPEAFF.

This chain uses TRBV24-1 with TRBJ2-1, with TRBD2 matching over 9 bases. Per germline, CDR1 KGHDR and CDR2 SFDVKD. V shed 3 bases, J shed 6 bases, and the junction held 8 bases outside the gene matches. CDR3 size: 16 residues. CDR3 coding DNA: TGTGCCACCAGTGATAAGGCTAGCGGGGCTCGCAATGAGCAGTTCTTC. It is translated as CATSDKASGARNEQFF.

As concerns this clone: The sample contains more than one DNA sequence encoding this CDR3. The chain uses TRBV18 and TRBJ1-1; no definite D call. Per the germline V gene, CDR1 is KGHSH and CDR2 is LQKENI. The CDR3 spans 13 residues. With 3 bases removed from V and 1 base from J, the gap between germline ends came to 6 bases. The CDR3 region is CASSPGENTEAFF. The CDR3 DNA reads TGTGCCAGCTCACCCGGGGAGAACACTGAAGCTTTCTTT.

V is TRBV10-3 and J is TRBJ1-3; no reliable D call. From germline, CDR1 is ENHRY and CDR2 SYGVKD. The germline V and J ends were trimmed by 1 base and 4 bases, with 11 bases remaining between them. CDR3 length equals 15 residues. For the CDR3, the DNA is TGTGCCATCAGTGAGTTCCAGGAACCCGGAAACACCATATATTTT. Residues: CAISEFQEPGNTIYF.